This T cell receptor beta chain was sequenced for a study of blood T cell repertoires in COVID-19. Across the whole study: Sites in the United States, Italy and Spain provided acute and convalescent COVID-19 samples.

Germline V gene lookup returns CDR1 SGDLS and CDR2 YYNGEE. This CDR3 is built from 13 residues. V lost 0 bases and J 4 bases, leaving 8 bases between the germline ends. As handled by the study authors: Nucleated cell number was recorded as an estimate derived from reference gene primer amplification. Clones were read by immunoSEQ multiplex PCR, and TCRdb kept only the in-frame ones, dropping some. V, J and clone size derive from that table, while D and trimming were established from the DNA sequence. The sample includes around 400,000 clones, approximately 88% of them seen just once. The V and J genes are TRBV9 and TRBJ2-7; perhaps TRBD2 as D (5 bases). The clonotype comes from a man aged 35-49 years with acute or convalescent COVID-19. Sequenced material: peripheral blood. The CDR3 DNA follows: TGTGCCAGCAGCGTAGGCGAGGGATACGAGCAGTACTTC. Its protein product is CASSVGEGYEQYF.